Each of the 6 T cell receptor beta chains below was sequenced from the same sample in a study of blood T cell repertoires in COVID-19. TCRdb's copy holds only in-frame clones and misses some; the assay was immunoSEQ multiplex PCR. The sample has 220,000 or so clones, 85% to 90% seen once. Input material: PBMCs or T cells enriched from blood (not recorded which). The origin of the receptors is a man aged 50 to 59 who had been exposed to COVID-19.

This chain uses TRBV5-6 with TRBJ1-1; D gene ambiguous. The CDR3 totals 13 residues. V was clipped by 4 bases and J by 5 bases, with 12 bases between them. CDR1 is SGHDT, CDR2 YYEEEE, per germline. The CDR3 DNA reads TGTGCCAGCAGCCCTACCCACGGGACTGAAGCTTTCTTT. As protein: CASSPTHGTEAFF.

The chain is built from TRBV14 and TRBJ2-5; 14 positions match TRBD2. Trimming removed 0 bases from V and 4 bases from J; junction bases left unmatched: 10. Germline V gene lookup returns CDR1 SGHDN and CDR2 FVKESK. CDR3 length: 19 residues. CDR3 in amino acids: CASSQDRTSGGLLRETQYF. The CDR3 DNA reads TGTGCCAGCAGCCAAGATCGGACTAGCGGGGGGTTACTGCGAGAGACCCAGTACTTC.

V gene TRBV5-4 combines with J gene TRBJ1-4; 11 bases map to TRBD1. Germline CDR1 reads SGHNT; CDR2 reads YYREEE (reference sequence). V trimming: 4 bases; J trimming: 10 bases; junction bases outside the gene matches: 9. The CDR3 totals 15 residues. CDR3 bases: TGTGCCAGCAGCCCACCCGGGACAGGGGGAGGAAAACTGTTTTTT. Translated, it gives CASSPPGTGGGKLFF.

This chain connects TRBV10-1 to TRBJ2-5; possible D gene TRBD1, 6 bases. The germline CDR1 and CDR2 sequences are WNHNN and SYGVQD (reference sequence). Trimming took 4 bases from V and 1 from J, leaving 7 bases between them. CDR3 length: 13 residues. The CDR3 region has the DNA TGCGCCAGCAGTGGGGGGCCCCAAGAGACCCAGTACTTC. Translated: CASSGGPQETQYF.

The chain is built from TRBV28 and TRBJ1-4; 7 bases map to TRBD1. The CDR3 is made up of 13 amino acids. Per germline, CDR1 MDHEN and CDR2 SYDVKM. The V and J ends lost 8 bases and 8 bases, in that order; junction bases with no gene match: 8. The CDR3 spells CASGRGSGEKLFF. CDR3 sequence (DNA): TGTGCCAGCGGCAGGGGGAGTGGAGAAAAACTGTTTTTT.

The V and J genes are TRBV5-5 and TRBJ2-5, with a weak D call TRBD1 (5 bases). The CDR3 sequence is 14 residues long. V dropped 3 bases and J dropped 0 bases, with 9 bases sitting between them. The germline gives CDR1 SGHKS, CDR2 YYEKEE (reference sequence). CDR3 sequence: CASSSDSYQETQYF. The CDR3 nucleotides read TGTGCCAGCAGCTCAGACAGTTACCAAGAGACCCAGTACTTC.